This T cell receptor (beta chain) appears in the sequencing data of a study of CD8 T cells in ankylosing spondylitis. Germline V gene lookup returns CDR1 SGHRS and CDR2 YFSETQ. The CDR3 runs to 13 residues. V gave up 5 bases and J gave up 3 bases, with 6 bases separating them. Library preparation for TCR beta used quantitative 5'-RACE with molecular barcodes. Each CDR3 protein is one row after TCRdb ran MiXCR on the 5' RACE reads. This sample yields 250,000 to 300,000 distinct CDR3 sequences, of which 18% are seen a single time; approximately 33% belongs to the top ten. In regard to this clonotype: Its antigen is currently unknown.

General study findings and limits: There were earlier reports of some motif variants in reactive arthritis synovial fluid and blood. Matched ankylosing spondylitis synovial fluid reportedly contained a significantly enriched population of disease-linked clones. In ankylosing spondylitis blood, a motif of seven to nine highly homologous TCR beta variants appeared characteristic.

The origin of this receptor is a male donor with ankylosing spondylitis or in good health (not recorded which). The material sequenced was blood, either unsorted or a sorted T cell fraction (not recorded which). This sequence joins TRBV5-1 and TRBJ2-6; no clear D gene. CDR3: CASRSGGANVLTF. CDR3 in DNA: TGCGCCAGCAGAAGTGGTGGGGCCAACGTCCTGACTTTC.